One and the same sample provided the 22 T cell receptor beta chains below, sequenced in a study of siplizumab effects on memory and regulatory T cells. Profiled with immunoSEQ multiplex PCR; TCRdb holds only in-frame clones, not every one. The sample records about 72,000 clones, about 89% being singletons. Sequenced sample: CD8+ T cells sorted from blood. The receptors originated from a human donor in good health.

This chain links TRBV4-1 with TRBJ2-7, with TRBD1 matching 7 bases. Germline CDR1 and CDR2: MGHRA and YSYEKL. CDR3 size: 14 residues. The junction had 10 bases not matched to a gene; V was cut back by 5 bases and J by 6 bases. The CDR3 DNA is TGCGCCAGCAGCAAACACGGGACAGATGGCGAGCAGTACTTC. It codes for CASSKHGTDGEQYF.

CDR3 DNA: TGTGCCAGCAGCACCCGACAGGGGGCGCTTGAGTATGGCTACACCTTC. Protein product: CASSTRQGALEYGYTF. The chain employs TRBV21-1 and TRBJ1-2; TRBD1 reflects the table's D call only, with no check against the DNA. TRBV21-1 is annotated as a pseudogene. This CDR3 is 16 amino acids long.

This clone was seen just once. This chain connects TRBV29-1 to TRBJ2-7; D possibly matches TRBD1 or TRBD2 (6 bases each). The CDR3 sequence is 14 residues long. Germline V gene sequence: CDR1 SQVTM, CDR2 ANQGSEA. The ends were cut back, 6 bases at V and 7 bases at J, with 22 bases in the middle. This CDR3 is CSVQGGTPPLEQYF. For the CDR3, the DNA is TGCAGCGTCCAAGGGGGGACCCCTCCCTTGGAGCAGTACTTC.

This clone appeared a few times. The chain links TRBV7-9 to TRBJ1-2, with a tentative D call TRBD1 (6 bases). Trimming left V 8 bases short and J 5 bases short, with 9 bases between. CDR1 and CDR2 from the germline V gene are SEHNR and FQNEAQ (reference sequence). CDR3 length equals 11 residues. This chain's CDR3 is CASFTGYGYTF. The CDR3 DNA sequence: TGTGCCAGCTTTACAGGGTATGGCTACACCTTC.

The CDR3 here is CASSASGTQDSQYF. Written as DNA, the CDR3 is TGTGCCAGTAGTGCATCCGGGACCCAAGATTCCCAGTACTTC. The chain is built from TRBV19 and TRBJ2-5; D may be TRBD1 or TRBD2 (5 bases each). Germline loops: CDR1 LNHDA, CDR2 SQIVND (reference sequence). V was trimmed by 5 bases and J by 9 bases, leaving 19 bases between them. The CDR3 is 14 residues long.

The chain couples TRBV27 to TRBJ2-2, with D possibly called TRBD1 or TRBD2 (5 bases each). Germline V gene lookup returns CDR1 MNHEY and CDR2 SMNVEV (reference sequence). The CDR3 is made up of 16 amino acids. The V end was cut by 3 bases, the J end by 4 bases, with 15 bases between. The CDR3, as DNA: TGTGCCAGCAGTTTCCAGAGGGGCGGTGGCACCGGGGAGCTGTTTTTT. This encodes CASSFQRGGGTGELFF.

The V and J genes are TRBV9 and TRBJ2-7; the D is unclear. CDR3 length: 12 residues. V was trimmed by 4 bases and J by 5 bases, leaving 10 bases between them. Germline CDR1 and CDR2: SGDLS and YYNGEE. CDR3 residues: CASSLWPNEQYF. CDR3 DNA: TGTGCCAGCAGCCTCTGGCCTAACGAGCAGTACTTC.

The V call is TRBV7-9, the J call TRBJ1-4; D perhaps matches TRBD1 (5 bases). The CDR3 contains 14 residues. V was trimmed by 5 bases and J by 7 bases, leaving 14 bases between them. Looked up from germline, CDR1 is SEHNR and CDR2 is FQNEAQ (reference sequence). CDR3 region: CASSVNEGSEKLFF. CDR3 bases: TGTGCCAGCAGCGTAAATGAGGGGTCTGAAAAACTGTTTTTT.

CDR3 in DNA: TGTGCCAGCAGTGAAGCCGGGACTAGCGGGTATTTTAGGGCAGAGACCCAGTACTTC. This sequence encodes CASSEAGTSGYFRAETQYF. This rearrangement joins TRBV2 to TRBJ2-5; 12 bases map to TRBD2. V lost 0 bases and J lost 4; bases outside the gene matches: 12. The CDR3 is made up of 19 amino acids. CDR1 is SNHLY and CDR2 is FYNNEI in the germline V gene.

The chain has TRBV11-3 and TRBJ2-1; D ambiguous. This CDR3 has 14 residues. CDR1 and CDR2 (germline): SGHNT, YENEEA. With 8 bases removed from V and 10 bases from J, the gap between germline ends came to 21 bases. This chain's CDR3 is CASSPAGSVWEQFF. The CDR3 nucleotides read TGTGCCAGCTCCCCGGCAGGTTCAGTTTGGGAGCAGTTCTTC.

This rearrangement joins TRBV29-1 to TRBJ2-1, with D possibly matching TRBD2 (5 bases). Trimming left V 6 bases short and J 6 bases short, with 15 bases between. There are 13 residues in the CDR3. Germline V gene sequence: CDR1 SQVTM, CDR2 ANQGSEA. CDR3 in amino acids: CSVLQAASNEQFF. Written as DNA, the CDR3 is TGCAGCGTCCTTCAAGCGGCCTCCAATGAGCAGTTCTTC.

The CDR3 loop is CASANQTGVPYEQYF. DNA of the CDR3: TGTGCCAGCGCCAACCAGACAGGGGTTCCCTACGAGCAGTACTTC. J is TRBJ2-7 and V is TRBV18, with 8 positions matching TRBD1. V lost 8 bases and J lost 2; bases outside the gene matches: 11. The CDR3 is 15 residues long. The V gene's germline CDR1 is KGHSH and CDR2 LQKENI.

The J gene is TRBJ2-3, the V gene TRBV19, with TRBD2 matching 12 bases. The length of the CDR3 is 18 residues. The V gene end was trimmed by 0 bases and the J gene end by 0 bases; junction bases not matched to a gene: 4. Germline V CDR1 and CDR2: LNHDA, SQIVND (reference sequence). CDR3 sequence: CASSIDASGGASTDTQYF. The CDR3 DNA reads TGTGCCAGTAGTATAGATGCTAGCGGGGGGGCTAGCACAGATACGCAGTATTTT.

The V gene is TRBV5-1, the J gene TRBJ1-2, with a weak D call TRBD1 (6 bases). Germline lookup yields CDR1 SGHRS and CDR2 YFSETQ. Trimming shortened V by 0 bases and J by 5 bases, and 14 bases separated the two germline ends. The CDR3 extends over 15 amino acids. The CDR3 coding sequence is TGCGCCAGCAGCTTGGAAGTAGGGGGGATATATGGCTACACCTTC. This encodes CASSLEVGGIYGYTF.

The chain joins TRBV5-6 to TRBJ2-7; possible D gene TRBD2, 5 bases. Trimming took off 0 bases at V and 2 bases at J, with 9 bases between the two ends. CDR1 and CDR2 from the germline V gene are SGHDT and YYEEEE. CDR3 length: 14 amino acids. The CDR3 loop is CASSLGWETYEQYF. The CDR3 nucleotides are TGTGCCAGCAGCTTGGGGTGGGAGACCTACGAGCAGTACTTC.

The chain employs TRBV7-9 and TRBJ1-1; 8 positions match TRBD1. The germline V gene has CDR1 SEHNR and CDR2 FQNEAQ (reference sequence). J was trimmed by 1 base and V by 11 bases; bases with no gene match: 3. The CDR3 spans 12 residues. The CDR3 DNA follows: TGTGCCGGGCAGGGGGCGAACACTGAAGCTTTCTTT. Encoded protein: CAGQGANTEAFF.

The V and J genes are TRBV6-1 and TRBJ1-3; D not resolved. Deletions cut 2 bases from V and 4 bases from J, with 9 bases between. The CDR3 has 14 amino acids. Germline V gene sequence: CDR1 MNHNS, CDR2 SASEGT. CDR3 in amino acids: CASSERLGGNTIYF. CDR3 in DNA: TGTGCCAGCAGTGAAAGACTCGGGGGAAACACCATATATTTT.

V is TRBV5-6 and J is TRBJ2-6; D uncertain. This CDR3 has 14 residues. Germline assignment: CDR1 SGHDT and CDR2 YYEEEE. V shed 2 bases and J shed 0 bases, with 3 bases lying between them. The CDR3 bases are TGTGCCAGCAGCTTTAGCTCTGGGGCCAACGTCCTGACTTTC. Translation: CASSFSSGANVLTF.

The chain joins TRBV2 to TRBJ1-1, with D unresolved. The germline V gene encodes CDR1 SNHLY and CDR2 FYNNEI. CDR3 length equals 12 residues. Deletions cut 11 bases from V and 4 bases from J, with 14 bases between. The CDR3 is CACQSGVTEAFF. The CDR3 region has the DNA TGTGCCTGTCAATCTGGGGTCACTGAAGCTTTCTTT. Supplemented by reference TRBV2 and TRBJ1-1, the full variable domain reads EPEVTQTPSHQVTQMGQEVILRCVPISNHLYFYWYRQILGQKVEFLVSFYNNEISEKSEIFDDQFSVERPDGSNFTLKIRSTKLEDSAMYFCACQSGVTEAFFGQGTRLTVV.

The chain joins TRBV5-4 to TRBJ2-5, with 7 bases matching TRBD1. Judging by the DNA end, TRBJ2-7 fits better; the J call may be wrong. Germline V gene lookup returns CDR1 SGHNT and CDR2 YYREEE (reference sequence). This CDR3 contains 15 residues. CDR3 residues: CASSLGQGMVYEQYF. DNA for the CDR3: TGTGCCAGCAGCTTGGGACAGGGAATGGTCTACGAGCAGTACTTC.

V and J are TRBV14 and TRBJ1-4; maybe TRBD1 (6 bases). With 1 base removed from V and 4 bases from J, the gap between germline ends came to 10 bases. In germline, CDR1 is SGHDN, CDR2 FVKESK. There are 15 residues in the CDR3. The CDR3 region has the DNA TGTGCCAGCAGCCAAGGGACAGCCTTTAATGAAAAACTGTTTTTT. Translation gives CASSQGTAFNEKLFF.

The CDR3 DNA is TGCAGCGTTGGAGTCAGGGGGCTTGAGCAGTTCTTC. Protein: CSVGVRGLEQFF. V and J are TRBV29-1 and TRBJ2-1; 8 nucleotides agree with TRBD1. The CDR3 sequence is 12 residues long. Germline V gene sequence: CDR1 SQVTM, CDR2 ANQGSEA. The V and J ends lost 4 bases and 9 bases, in that order; junction bases with no gene match: 5.